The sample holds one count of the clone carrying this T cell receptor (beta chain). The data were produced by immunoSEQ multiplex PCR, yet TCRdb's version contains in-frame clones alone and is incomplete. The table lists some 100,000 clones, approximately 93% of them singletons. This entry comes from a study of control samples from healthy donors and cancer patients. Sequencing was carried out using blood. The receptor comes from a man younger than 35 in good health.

For the CDR3, the DNA is TGCGCCAGCAGTGGTCCAGGGCAACTCTCTGGAAACACCATATATTTT. It is translated as CASSGPGQLSGNTIYF. The J gene is TRBJ1-3, the V gene TRBV10-2; D perhaps matches TRBD1 (5 bases). Trimming cost V 4 bases and J 0 bases, with 13 bases left between them. CDR1 and CDR2 from the germline V gene are WSHSY and SAAADI. The CDR3 is 16 residues long.